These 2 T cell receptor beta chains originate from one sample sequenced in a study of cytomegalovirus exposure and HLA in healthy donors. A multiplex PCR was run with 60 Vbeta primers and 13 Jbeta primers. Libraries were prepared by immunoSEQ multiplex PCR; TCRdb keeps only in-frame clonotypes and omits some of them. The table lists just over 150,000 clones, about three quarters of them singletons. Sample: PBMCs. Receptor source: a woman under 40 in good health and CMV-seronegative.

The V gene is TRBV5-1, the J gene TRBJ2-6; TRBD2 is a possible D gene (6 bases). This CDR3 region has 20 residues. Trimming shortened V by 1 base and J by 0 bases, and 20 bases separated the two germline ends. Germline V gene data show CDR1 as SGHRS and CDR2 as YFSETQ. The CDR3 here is CASSLNPRGSGYSGANVLTF. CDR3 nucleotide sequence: TGCGCCAGCAGCTTGAACCCAAGGGGTAGCGGCTACTCTGGGGCCAACGTCCTGACTTTC.

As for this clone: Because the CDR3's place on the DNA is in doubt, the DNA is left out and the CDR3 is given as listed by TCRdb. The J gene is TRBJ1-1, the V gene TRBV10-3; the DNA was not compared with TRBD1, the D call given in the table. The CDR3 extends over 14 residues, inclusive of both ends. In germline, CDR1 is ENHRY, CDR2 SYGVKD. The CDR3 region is CATGDFGAGDEAFF.